This is a list of T cell receptor beta chains from one sample in a study of T cells in Graves' hyperthyroidism and ophthalmopathy. TCRdb ran MiXCR on the multiplex PCR reads and lists one entry per CDR3 protein. The repertoire includes 80,000 to 100,000 distinct CDR3 sequences, around 40% of them detected once, and about 10% sits in the top ten. Sequencing was carried out using peripheral blood or thyroid tissue (not recorded which). These receptors were obtained from a woman under 40 with Graves' hyperthyroidism. The CDR3 runs from the conserved cysteine through the conserved F or W. Each record gives: clone size, V gene, J gene, D gene, CDR3 DNA, CDR3 protein. A D gene is named only where the DNA matches it firmly. Expanded clones get a size class; other rows say once, few or many, or leave the size out.

many	TRBV5-1	TRBJ2-7	TRBD1	TGCGCCAGCAGCGAATGGACAGGGGGGTCCTACGAGCAGTACTTC	CASSEWTGGSYEQYF
.	TRBV14	TRBJ1-2	.	TGTGCCAGCAGCCATAGGACCTGGCACTATGGCTACACCTTC	CASSHRTWHYGYTF
once	TRBV24-1	TRBJ1-1	.	TGTGCCACCAGTGATTACAGGAACACTGAAGCTTTCTTT	CATSDYRNTEAFF
many	TRBV2	TRBJ1-2	.	TGTGCCAGCAGCGTACAGGGTCAGGGTTGGAGCGGCTACACCTTC	CASSVQGQGWSGYTF
many	TRBV7-9	TRBJ1-4	.	TGTGCCAGCAGCTTGGCAGGGTATGGAAAACTGTTTTTT	CASSLAGYGKLFF
.	TRBV7-2	TRBJ2-5	TRBD1	TGTGCCAGCAGCGATACAGGGGGCGAAGAGACCCAGTACTTC	CASSDTGGEETQYF
.	TRBV6-5	TRBJ1-2	.	TGTACCAGCAGTTACTCCTTCGGGGGGGATGGCTACACCTTC	CTSSYSFGGDGYTF
many	TRBV5-6	TRBJ1-2	.	TGTGCCAGCAGCTTCGGAGACACAGAGAACTATGGCTACACCTTC	CASSFGDTENYGYTF
few	TRBV28	TRBJ1-6	TRBD1	TGTGCCAGCACACAATCCCGAACAGGGGCGAATTCACCCCTCCACTTT	CASTQSRTGANSPLHF
.	TRBV30	TRBJ2-2	TRBD2	TGTACCTGGAGAGGGAGGGCCGGCACCGGGGAGCTGTTTTTT	CTWRGRAGTGELFF
.	TRBV7-9	TRBJ2-2	.	TGTGCCACCACCCGCCCCGGGGAGCTGTTTTTT	CATTRPGELFF
.	TRBV20-1	TRBJ2-7	TRBD2	TGCAGTGCTTGGGGACTAGTCTACGAGCAGTACTTC	CSAWGLVYEQYF
many	TRBV7-9	TRBJ2-7	TRBD2	TGTGCCAGCAGCTCACCTAGCGGGAGGTTTGACGAGCAGTACTTC	CASSSPSGRFDEQYF
many	TRBV4-1	TRBJ2-5	.	TGCGCCAGCAGCCATCGTTCGGGGTTAGAGACCCAGTACTTC	CASSHRSGLETQYF
.	TRBV7-2	TRBJ2-3	.	TGTGCCAGCAGTTTTTCTAGCGGCACAGATACGCAGTATTTT	CASSFSSGTDTQYF
few	TRBV7-9	TRBJ2-1	.	TGTGCCAGCACCCAAGGGTTGGGGCACAATGAGCAGTTCTTC	CASTQGLGHNEQFF
many	TRBV7-9	TRBJ1-4	TRBD1	TGTGCCAGCAACCTTCGGACAGGCGATGAAAAACTGTTTTTT	CASNLRTGDEKLFF